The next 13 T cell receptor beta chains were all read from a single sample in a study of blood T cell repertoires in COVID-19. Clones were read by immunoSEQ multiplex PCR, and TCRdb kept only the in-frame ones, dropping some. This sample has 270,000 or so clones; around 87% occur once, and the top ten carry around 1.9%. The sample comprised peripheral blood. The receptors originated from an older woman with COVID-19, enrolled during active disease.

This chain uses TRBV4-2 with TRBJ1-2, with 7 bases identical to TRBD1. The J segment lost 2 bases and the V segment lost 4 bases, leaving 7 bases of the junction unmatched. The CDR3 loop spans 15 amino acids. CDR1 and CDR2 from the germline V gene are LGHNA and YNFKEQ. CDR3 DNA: TGTGCCAGCAGCCCTAATCAGGGGGTCAACTATGGCTACACCTTC. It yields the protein CASSPNQGVNYGYTF.

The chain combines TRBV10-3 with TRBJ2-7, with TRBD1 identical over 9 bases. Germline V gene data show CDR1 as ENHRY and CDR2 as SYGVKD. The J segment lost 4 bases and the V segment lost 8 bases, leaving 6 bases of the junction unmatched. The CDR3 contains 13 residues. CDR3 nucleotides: TGTGCCATCGGTGGGGGACAGGGTTACGAGCAGTACTTC. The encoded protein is CAIGGGQGYEQYF.

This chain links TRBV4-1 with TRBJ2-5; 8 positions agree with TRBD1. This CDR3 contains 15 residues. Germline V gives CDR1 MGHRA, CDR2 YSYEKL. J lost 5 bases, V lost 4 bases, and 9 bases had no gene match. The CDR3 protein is CASSLGRGRSETQYF. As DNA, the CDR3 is TGCGCCAGCAGCCTGGGCAGGGGGCGGTCGGAGACCCAGTACTTC.

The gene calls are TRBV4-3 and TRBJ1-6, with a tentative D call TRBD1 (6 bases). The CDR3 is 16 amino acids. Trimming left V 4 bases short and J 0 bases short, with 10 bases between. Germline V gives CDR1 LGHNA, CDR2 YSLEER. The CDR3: CASSPTGSSYNSPLHF. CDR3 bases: TGCGCCAGCAGCCCTACAGGGAGCTCCTATAATTCACCCCTCCACTTT.

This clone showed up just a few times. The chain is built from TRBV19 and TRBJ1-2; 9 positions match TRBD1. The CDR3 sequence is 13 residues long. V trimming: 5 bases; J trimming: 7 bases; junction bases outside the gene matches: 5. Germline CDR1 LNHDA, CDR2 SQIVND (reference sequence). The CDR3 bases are TGTGCCAGTAGTGTAGGGGACAGGGTTGGCTACACCTTC. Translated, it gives CASSVGDRVGYTF.

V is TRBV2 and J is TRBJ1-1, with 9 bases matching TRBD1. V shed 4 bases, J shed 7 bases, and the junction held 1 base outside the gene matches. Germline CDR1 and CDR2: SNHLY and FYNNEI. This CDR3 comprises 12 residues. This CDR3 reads CASSGDRDEAFF. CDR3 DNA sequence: TGTGCCAGCAGTGGGGACAGGGATGAAGCTTTCTTT.

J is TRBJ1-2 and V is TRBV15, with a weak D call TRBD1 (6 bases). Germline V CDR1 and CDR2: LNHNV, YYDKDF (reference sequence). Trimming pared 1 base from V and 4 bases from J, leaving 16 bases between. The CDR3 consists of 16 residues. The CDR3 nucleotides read TGTGCCACCAGCAGAGCCTGGACAGCAAGTTTCTATGGCTACACCTTC. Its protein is CATSRAWTASFYGYTF.

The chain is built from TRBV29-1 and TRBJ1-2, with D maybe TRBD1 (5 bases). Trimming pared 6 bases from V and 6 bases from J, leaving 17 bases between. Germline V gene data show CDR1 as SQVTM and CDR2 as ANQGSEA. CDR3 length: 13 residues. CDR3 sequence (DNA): TGCAGCGTCGCGAAGGGCAGGGTCCATGGCTACACCTTC. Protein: CSVAKGRVHGYTF.

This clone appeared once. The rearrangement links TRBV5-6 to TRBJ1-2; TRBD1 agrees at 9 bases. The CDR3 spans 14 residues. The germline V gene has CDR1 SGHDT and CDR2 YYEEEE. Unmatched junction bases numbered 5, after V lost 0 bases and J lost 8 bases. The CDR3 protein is CASSLGQGVIGYTF. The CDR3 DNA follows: TGTGCCAGCAGCTTGGGACAGGGGGTAATCGGCTACACCTTC.

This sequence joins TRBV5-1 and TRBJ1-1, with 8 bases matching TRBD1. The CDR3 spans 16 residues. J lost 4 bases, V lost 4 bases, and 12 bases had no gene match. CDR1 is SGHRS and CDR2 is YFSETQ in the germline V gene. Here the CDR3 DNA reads TGCGCCAGCAGCGACGGGACAGGCTCCATGGCCACTGAAGCTTTCTTT. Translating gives CASSDGTGSMATEAFF.

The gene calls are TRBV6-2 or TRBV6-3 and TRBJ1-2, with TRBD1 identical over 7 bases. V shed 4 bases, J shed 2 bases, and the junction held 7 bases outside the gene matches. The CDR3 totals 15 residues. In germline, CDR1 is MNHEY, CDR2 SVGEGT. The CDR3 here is CASSSPGQFNYGYTF. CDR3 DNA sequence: TGTGCCAGCAGTTCTCCGGGACAGTTCAACTATGGCTACACCTTC.

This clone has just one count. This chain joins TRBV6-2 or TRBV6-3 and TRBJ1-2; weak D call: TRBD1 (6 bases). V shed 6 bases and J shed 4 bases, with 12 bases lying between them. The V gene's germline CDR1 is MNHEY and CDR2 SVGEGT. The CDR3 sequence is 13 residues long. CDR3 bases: TGTGCCAGCAGCACCGGGACAACCTATGGCTACACCTTC. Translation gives CASSTGTTYGYTF.

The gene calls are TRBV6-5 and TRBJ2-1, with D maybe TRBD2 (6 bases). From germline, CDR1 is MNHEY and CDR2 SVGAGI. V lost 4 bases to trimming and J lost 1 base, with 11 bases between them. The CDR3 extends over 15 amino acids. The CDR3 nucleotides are TGTGCCAGCAGTTCACGGGGGTGGTCCTACAATGAGCAGTTCTTC. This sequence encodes CASSSRGWSYNEQFF.